This T cell receptor (beta chain) is drawn from a study of T cell responses to AZD1222 COVID-19 vaccine. Pooled together were second doses at about 4 or about 12 weeks. Regarding this clone: What it binds is unknown.

The V and J ends lost 4 bases and 7 bases, in that order; junction bases with no gene match: 6. The germline V gene has CDR1 LGHDT and CDR2 YNNKEL (reference sequence). The CDR3 covers 15 residues. Points from the study as a whole: It was only after the peak T cell response that any repertoires were sampled. Recipients of AZD1222 seropositive at baseline numbered only 6 or 7. Unmutated variant regions are reportedly targeted by nearly half of spike-specific TCRs.

Using immunoSEQ multiplex PCR, the repertoire was profiled, and TCRdb retains in-frame clones only, with some absent. The profile shows fewer than 95,000 clones, approximately 90% of them singletons. This sample comprised peripheral blood, obtained 28 days after the second AZD1222 dose. The chain uses TRBV3-1 (or the pseudogene TRBV3-2) and TRBJ2-1; 11 bases fit TRBD2. This clonotype was obtained from an adult who received the AZD1222 COVID-19 vaccine. CDR3 protein: CASSPTTSGANEQFF. CDR3 coding DNA: TGTGCCAGCAGCCCCACGACTAGCGGGGCTAATGAGCAGTTCTTC.